The 29 T cell receptor beta chains below come from one sample, sequenced in a study of neurological immune-mediated disorders. TCRdb re-analysed the 5' RACE reads in MiXCR, keeping a single row per CDR3 protein. Among just over 95,000 distinct CDR3 sequences, approximately 3.3% were seen once, and the ten largest hold 6%. Sequences were obtained from PBMCs. The source of these receptors is a young woman with multiple sclerosis.

This clonotype was observed many times. The chain has TRBV4-2 and TRBJ2-7; 10 nucleotides align to TRBD2. V shed 3 bases, J shed 5 bases, and the junction held 4 bases outside the gene matches. CDR1 LGHNA and CDR2 YNFKEQ come from the germline V gene. This CDR3 is built from 14 residues. CDR3 sequence (DNA): TGTGCCAGCAGCCAGCTAGCGGGAGTCCACGAGCAGTACTTC. This codes for CASSQLAGVHEQYF.

This clonotype showed up many times. The rearrangement links TRBV20-1 to TRBJ2-5; TRBD2 is a possible D gene (6 bases). Germline CDR1 and CDR2: DFQATT and SNEGSKA (reference sequence). This CDR3 region has 14 residues. V was clipped by 7 bases and J by 5 bases, with 20 bases between them. The CDR3 reads CSGRASKGRETQYF. The CDR3, as DNA: TGCAGTGGCAGAGCCTCGAAGGGGAGGGAGACCCAGTACTTC.

This clonotype came up many times. CDR3: CASSEVDRGRGYEQYF. CDR3 nucleotide sequence: TGTGCCAGCAGCGAGGTTGACAGGGGTAGGGGATACGAGCAGTACTTC. The V gene is TRBV7-9, the J gene TRBJ2-7; 8 nucleotides align to TRBD1. Germline V gives CDR1 SEHNR, CDR2 FQNEAQ (reference sequence). The length of the CDR3 is 16 residues. V shed 5 bases and J 4 bases; nucleotides not matched to a gene: 13.

This clonotype has at least ten counts. The gene calls are TRBV28 and TRBJ1-4, with D unclear. Germline CDR1 and CDR2: MDHEN and SYDVKM. This CDR3 has 10 residues. V was clipped by 6 bases and J by 8 bases, with 4 bases between them. In nucleotides, the CDR3 is TGTGCCAGCAGGCAAGAAAAACTGTTTTTT. Protein: CASRQEKLFF.

For this clonotype: A much larger clone sits a single nucleotide away, making a read error possible. The chain has TRBV5-1 and TRBJ1-5; D is possibly TRBD1 (6 bases). V lost 0 bases, J lost 6 bases, and 13 bases lay in between. The V gene's germline CDR1 is SGHRS and CDR2 YFSETQ. The CDR3 runs to 15 residues. In DNA, the CDR3 is TGCGCCAGCAGCTTGGGAGGGGGGCACGGTCAGCCCCAGCATTTT. Translation gives CASSLGGGHGQPQHF.

The sample holds many counts of this clonotype. The chain is built from TRBV25-1 and TRBJ1-5; D may be TRBD1 (6 bases). The CDR3 covers 13 residues. V was pared by 2 bases and J by 7 bases, with 9 bases between. From germline, CDR1 is MGHDK and CDR2 SYGVNS. CDR3 in amino acids: CASSEGGRQPQHF. The DNA of the CDR3 is TGTGCCAGCAGTGAAGGGGGCCGCCAGCCCCAGCATTTT.

This clonotype was observed at least ten times. The chain joins TRBV20-1 to TRBJ2-3, with 10 bases lining up with TRBD2. With V trimmed by 5 bases and J by 2 bases, 10 bases remained unmatched. The CDR3 runs 16 residues. Germline CDR1 DFQATT, CDR2 SNEGSKA (reference sequence). The CDR3 DNA sequence: TGCAGTGCTCATATAGCGGGAGGTACCACCACAGATACGCAGTATTTT. Protein: CSAHIAGGTTTDTQYF.

This clonotype was observed at least ten times. This chain links TRBV7-6 with TRBJ1-6; perhaps TRBD1 as D (6 bases). Trimming cost V 3 bases and J 10 bases, with 7 bases left between them. The CDR3 has 12 residues. Germline CDR1 reads SGHVS; CDR2 reads FNYEAQ. The CDR3 DNA sequence: TGTGCCAGCAGCTTGGGGGGCTCACCCCTCCACTTT. Amino acids: CASSLGGSPLHF.

This clonotype was recorded many times. The chain is built from TRBV30 and TRBJ1-1, with 8 bases identical to TRBD1. Germline loops: CDR1 GTSNPN, CDR2 SVGIG (reference sequence). J lost 1 base, V lost 0 bases, and 4 bases had no gene match. The CDR3 has 15 residues. CDR3 region: CAWSVRDRRNTEAFF. Written as DNA, the CDR3 is TGTGCCTGGAGTGTACGGGACAGGAGGAACACTGAAGCTTTCTTT.

This clonotype was observed at least ten times. The V call is TRBV4-1, the J call TRBJ2-3; 8 bases line up with TRBD2. J lost 6 bases, V lost 4 bases, and 12 bases had no gene match. The CDR3 is made up of 16 amino acids. Germline V lookup: CDR1 MGHRA, CDR2 YSYEKL. The CDR3, as DNA: TGCGCCAGCAGCCTCTACTTGGGACTAGGGGGGGATACGCAGTATTTT. Its translation: CASSLYLGLGGDTQYF.

This clonotype was observed at least ten times. The chain couples TRBV20-1 to TRBJ2-5; D is perhaps TRBD1 (5 bases). CDR3 length equals 11 residues. V lost 8 bases, J lost 4 bases, and 11 bases lay in between. Looked up from germline, CDR1 is DFQATT and CDR2 is SNEGSKA (reference sequence). CDR3 residues: CSSSRGETQYF. The CDR3 coding sequence is TGCAGTTCCTCTAGGGGAGAGACCCAGTACTTC.

This clonotype was counted ten times or more. The V and J genes are TRBV7-2 and TRBJ2-1; D gene ambiguous. V was cut by 1 base and J by 4 bases, with 14 bases left in between. CDR3 length: 16 amino acids. The germline V gene has CDR1 SGHTA and CDR2 FQGNSA. CDR3 amino acids: CASSLGYRTLYNEQFF. The CDR3 DNA reads as TGTGCCAGCAGCTTAGGTTACCGTACACTTTACAATGAGCAGTTCTTC.

This clonotype came up many times. The rearrangement uses TRBV15 and TRBJ2-1; no clear D gene. The CDR3 consists of 17 residues. V dropped 4 bases and J dropped 1 base, with 17 bases sitting between them. The germline CDR1 and CDR2 sequences are LNHNV and YYDKDF (reference sequence). The CDR3 DNA reads as TGTGCCACCAGCACCAGGCAGGCGGCAGCTTCCTACAATGAGCAGTTCTTC. It encodes CATSTRQAAASYNEQFF.

This clonotype was observed many times. The V call is TRBV30, the J call TRBJ2-7, with TRBD1 matching 7 bases. The V gene's germline CDR1 is GTSNPN and CDR2 SVGIG (reference sequence). The CDR3 is 13 amino acids. V was pared by 3 bases and J by 4 bases, with 6 bases of the junction left unmatched. CDR3 sequence: CAWSPGGVYEQYF. DNA of the CDR3: TGTGCCTGGAGCCCAGGGGGAGTATACGAGCAGTACTTC. The entire variable domain, with the rest obtained from reference TRBV30 and TRBJ2-7, is as follows: SQTIHQWPATLVQPVGSPLSLECTVEGTSNPNLYWYRQAAGRGLQLLFYSVGIGQISSEVPQNLSASRPQDRQFILSSKKLLLSDSGFYLCAWSPGGVYEQYFGPGTRLTVT.

The table lists this clonotype with many counts. The chain recombines TRBV7-9 with TRBJ1-2, with a weak D call TRBD1 (5 bases). Looked up from germline, CDR1 is SEHNR and CDR2 is FQNEAQ (reference sequence). The CDR3 consists of 16 residues. The V end lost 5 bases, the J end lost 2 bases, and 18 bases lay between the germline ends. This CDR3 is CASSPGPDHKNYGYTF. DNA of the CDR3: TGTGCCAGCAGCCCAGGGCCCGACCACAAAAACTATGGCTACACCTTC.

This clonotype was observed a few times. This could be a read error, since a much larger clone is one nucleotide away. The chain is built from TRBV20-1 and TRBJ1-5; D not certain. Germline CDR1 is DFQATT and CDR2 is SNEGSKA (reference sequence). The V end lost 5 bases, the J end lost 3 bases, and 11 bases lay between the germline ends. The length of the CDR3 is 13 residues. The CDR3 here is CSAYPGLNQPQHF. CDR3 nucleotides: TGCAGTGCTTATCCCGGCCTCAATCAGCCCCAGCATTTT.

This clonotype occurred many times. J is TRBJ2-7 and V is TRBV7-2; 13 positions match TRBD2. CDR3 length: 16 residues. V was pared by 5 bases and J by 2 bases, with 6 bases of the junction left unmatched. Germline CDR1 is SGHTA and CDR2 is FQGNSA. Here the CDR3 reads CASSPGLAGVTYEQYF. The CDR3 DNA is TGTGCCAGCAGCCCCGGACTAGCGGGGGTTACCTACGAGCAGTACTTC.

This clonotype occurred many times. V usage is TRBV7-2 and J usage is TRBJ1-2, with D possibly being TRBD1 (5 bases). The germline V and J ends were trimmed by 5 bases and 3 bases, with 16 bases remaining between them. This CDR3 is built from 15 residues. The V gene's germline CDR1 is SGHTA and CDR2 FQGNSA. This CDR3 reads CASSLGTQRDYGYTF. CDR3 nucleotides: TGTGCCAGCAGCCTAGGGACGCAACGGGACTATGGCTACACCTTC. Together with reference TRBV7-2 and TRBJ1-2, the CDR3 gives the full variable domain: GAGVSQSPSNKVTEKGKDVELRCDPISGHTALYWYRQSLGQGLEFLIYFQGNSAPDKSGLPSDRFSAERTGGSVSTLTIQRTQQEDSAVYLCASSLGTQRDYGYTFGSGTRLTVV.

This clonotype was counted at least ten times. The chain combines TRBV20-1 with TRBJ1-1; a possible D gene is TRBD1 (5 bases). Trimming cost V 3 bases and J 6 bases, with 14 bases left between them. The CDR3 length is 13 residues. The germline V gene has CDR1 DFQATT and CDR2 SNEGSKA (reference sequence). Here the CDR3 DNA reads TGCAGTGCTAGGGGGTTAGGGGCAGCTGAAGCTTTCTTT. It is translated as CSARGLGAAEAFF.

Ten or more counts support this clonotype. The gene calls are TRBV24-1 and TRBJ2-7; D not certain. The germline CDR1 and CDR2 sequences are KGHDR and SFDVKD. The germline V and J ends were trimmed by 1 base and 4 bases, with 1 base remaining between them. CDR3 length: 11 residues. CDR3 nucleotides: TGTGCCACCAGTGATTTATACGAGCAGTACTTC. Its translation: CATSDLYEQYF.

This clonotype came up many times. The rearrangement uses TRBV12-3 or TRBV12-4 and TRBJ2-1, with D maybe TRBD1 (6 bases). V was trimmed by 4 bases and J by 6 bases, leaving 19 bases between them. The CDR3 is made up of 16 amino acids. The CDR3 nucleotides are TGTGCCAGCAGTTCCTCCGGGACATCAAACCCCAATGAGCAGTTCTTC. It yields the protein CASSSSGTSNPNEQFF.

Details on this clonotype: This clone may be a read error of a much larger clone one base away. The chain uses TRBV3-1 and TRBJ1-4; perhaps TRBD1 as D (5 bases). The V end was cut by 0 bases, the J end by 10 bases, with 12 bases between. The germline CDR1 and CDR2 sequences are LGHDT and YNNKEL (reference sequence). The CDR3 spans 14 residues. Here the CDR3 reads CASSQEDKGGKLFF. The CDR3, as DNA: TGTGCCAGCAGCCAAGAGGACAAGGGAGGAAAACTGTTTTTT.

This clonotype has a count of ten or more. The chain employs TRBV20-1 and TRBJ2-7; D is uncertain. Looked up from germline, CDR1 is DFQATT and CDR2 is SNEGSKA (reference sequence). Between the trimmed V and J ends, which lost 2 bases and 6 bases, there was a span of 11 bases. There are 12 residues in the CDR3. The CDR3 DNA reads as TGCAGTGCTAGACAGGCGGCCGGCGAGCAGTACTTC. This codes for CSARQAAGEQYF.

This clonotype has a count of ten or more. The chain is built from TRBV5-6 and TRBJ2-1; possible D gene TRBD1, 5 bases. The germline V gene has CDR1 SGHDT and CDR2 YYEEEE. Between the trimmed V and J ends, which lost 4 bases and 9 bases, there was a span of 14 bases. CDR3 length equals 13 residues. Here the CDR3 DNA reads TGTGCCAGCAGCGTTCAGGACACGGGTGAGCAGTTCTTC. Encoded protein: CASSVQDTGEQFF.

The rearrangement joins TRBV3-1 to TRBJ2-7; 9 bases line up with TRBD1. CDR1 and CDR2 (germline): LGHDT, YNNKEL (reference sequence). This CDR3 contains 15 residues. J was trimmed by 5 bases and V by 3 bases; bases with no gene match: 8. Here the CDR3 DNA reads TGTGCCAGCAGCCAGAGGGGACAGGGAGGGGACGAGCAGTACTTC. This codes for CASSQRGQGGDEQYF.

This clonotype was detected ten times or more. The gene calls are TRBV20-1 and TRBJ1-2, with D perhaps TRBD1 (6 bases). Trimming pared 4 bases from V and 7 bases from J, leaving 19 bases between. Germline assignment: CDR1 DFQATT and CDR2 SNEGSKA (reference sequence). The CDR3 has 14 amino acids. The CDR3 spells CSATSTGSELGYTF. The CDR3 bases are TGCAGTGCTACATCGACAGGTTCCGAACTTGGCTACACCTTC.

The table lists this clonotype with many counts. The V gene is TRBV20-1, the J gene TRBJ2-5; maybe TRBD2 (5 bases). Germline loops: CDR1 DFQATT, CDR2 SNEGSKA (reference sequence). V lost 8 bases and J lost 0, with 13 bases in between. This CDR3 spans 13 amino acids. For the CDR3, the DNA is TGCAGTCCCGATCGGGAACACCAAGAGACCCAGTACTTC. This translates into CSPDREHQETQYF.

This clonotype was recorded many times. The chain links TRBV7-2 to TRBJ2-1; a weak D match, TRBD1 (6 bases). Trimming took off 2 bases at V and 6 bases at J, with 14 bases between the two ends. The CDR3 loop spans 15 amino acids. Germline V gene data show CDR1 as SGHTA and CDR2 as FQGNSA. Here the CDR3 reads CASSLTGTTANEQFF. The CDR3 coding sequence is TGTGCCAGCAGCTTAACCGGGACAACCGCCAATGAGCAGTTCTTC. The whole variable domain, filled in from reference TRBV7-2 and TRBJ2-1, reads GAGVSQSPSNKVTEKGKDVELRCDPISGHTALYWYRQSLGQGLEFLIYFQGNSAPDKSGLPSDRFSAERTGGSVSTLTIQRTQQEDSAVYLCASSLTGTTANEQFFGPGTRLTVL.

Many counts were recorded for this clonotype. The chain employs TRBV12-3 or TRBV12-4 and TRBJ2-3; D remains unclear. Trimming took off 3 bases at V and 4 bases at J, with 5 bases between the two ends. CDR3 length equals 12 residues. The CDR3 sequence: CASSFRSDTQYF. DNA for the CDR3: TGTGCCAGCAGTTTTCGGTCAGATACGCAGTATTTT.